This T cell receptor (beta chain) is drawn from a study of blood T cell repertoires in COVID-19. Background on the study: T cells, B-cell-depleted T cells, or PBMCs supplied cDNA or gDNA.

Assay used: immunoSEQ multiplex PCR; TCRdb lists only in-frame clones, some missing. The table has roughly 100,000 clones, 85% to 95% seen once; the top ten hold roughly 4%. The CDR3 has 15 residues. The germline V gene has CDR1 SGHRS and CDR2 YFSETQ. Trimming at V came to 4 bases and at J to 4 bases, leaving 4 bases not matched to a gene. The chain links TRBV5-1 to TRBJ2-1; 11 bases match TRBD2. The specimen sequenced was peripheral blood. The sequence derives from a woman in her fifties or sixties in a cohort sampled during active COVID-19. The CDR3 region is CASSLTSGAYNEQFF. The CDR3 nucleotides read TGCGCCAGCAGCCTGACTAGCGGGGCGTACAATGAGCAGTTCTTC. The entire variable domain, with the rest obtained from reference TRBV5-1 and TRBJ2-1, is as follows: KAGVTQTPRYLIKTRGQQVTLSCSPISGHRSVSWYQQTPGQGLQFLFEYFSETQRNKGNFPGRFSGRQFSNSRSEMNVSTLELGDSALYLCASSLTSGAYNEQFFGPGTRLTVL.